These T cell receptor beta chains were read from a single sample in a study of cytomegalovirus exposure and HLA in healthy donors. Some clones are missing from TCRdb's copy, which holds only in-frame ones; the method was immunoSEQ multiplex PCR. The repertoire consists of around 250,000 clones, with 90% occurring once and the leading ten covering under 0.4%. Sequencing was performed on PBMCs. These receptors originate from a young woman in good health and CMV-seronegative. Each CDR3 is given with its conserved first and last residue. D genes are given only for firm matches. For some rows the clone size is stated as once, few or many, or as a class when expanded; others skip it.

j_call | clone_size | d_call | v_call | cdr3_length | cdr3_aa | cdr3_nt
TRBJ2-2 | NA | NA | TRBV7-3 | 15 | CASSNGAGGSGELFF | TGTGCCAGCAGCAACGGAGCAGGAGGGTCCGGGGAGCTGTTTTTT
TRBJ2-7 | NA | NA | TRBV7-2 | 12 | CASSLQTYEQYF | TGTGCCAGCAGCTTACAGACCTACGAGCAGTACTTC
TRBJ2-2 | NA | NA | TRBV7-6 | 14 | CASSRLVNTGELFF | TGTGCCAGCAGCCGACTAGTTAACACCGGGGAGCTGTTTTTT
TRBJ1-2 | NA | NA | TRBV19 | 15 | CASSLGSGNVYGYTF | TGTGCCAGTAGTTTGGGTTCCGGGAACGTTTATGGCTACACCTTC
TRBJ1-5 | once | NA | TRBV27 | 16 | CASSLTGPNSNQPQHF | TGTGCCAGCAGCCTCACAGGGCCCAATAGCAATCAGCCCCAGCATTTT
TRBJ2-3 | NA | NA | TRBV4-1 | 16 | CASSQARGGDADTQYF | TGCGCCAGCAGCCAAGCGAGGGGGGGTGATGCAGATACGCAGTATTTT
TRBJ2-5 | NA | NA | TRBV5-8 | 14 | CASSPLNGGETQYF | TGTGCCAGCAGCCCACTCAACGGAGGGGAGACCCAGTACTTC
TRBJ2-5 | NA | TRBD2 | TRBV15 | 18 | CATSRDTRLAGGWETQYF | TGTGCCACCAGCAGAGATACCCGACTAGCGGGGGGCTGGGAGACCCAGTACTTC
TRBJ2-5 | NA | TRBD1 | TRBV6-6 | 15 | CASSYGQGAGETQYF | TGTGCCAGCAGTTACGGGCAGGGGGCTGGTGAGACCCAGTACTTC
TRBJ1-2 | NA | NA | TRBV10-3 | 15 | CAIKLAVPPTNGYTF | TGTGCCATCAAACTCGCGGTCCCGCCAACTAATGGCTACACCTTC
TRBJ1-1 | once | NA | TRBV6-1 | 18 | CASSALRKLEYQDTEAFF | TGTGCCAGCAGTGCATTAAGGAAGCTCGAATACCAGGACACTGAAGCTTTCTTT
TRBJ1-4 | NA | TRBD1 | TRBV7-7 | 14 | CASSPTGVGEKLFF | TGTGCCAGCAGCCCGACAGGGGTGGGGGAAAAACTGTTTTTT
TRBJ2-2 | NA | NA | TRBV4-1 | 13 | CASSNRVGGELFF | TGCGCCAGCAGCAACAGGGTCGGCGGGGAGCTGTTTTTT
TRBJ2-2 | NA | NA | TRBV7-9 | 16 | CASSLNAAAQTGELFF | TGTGCCAGCAGCCTCAACGCGGCAGCCCAAACAGGGGAGCTGTTTTTT
TRBJ2-7 | NA | NA | TRBV21-1 | 14 | CASSKARDREKQYF | TGTGCCAGCAGCAAAGCCCGGGACAGGGAAAAGCAGTACTTC
TRBJ2-1 | NA | TRBD2 | TRBV6-5 | 15 | CASSSYSGGAYEQFF | TGTGCCAGCAGTTCCTATAGCGGGGGGGCATATGAGCAGTTCTTC
TRBJ1-4 | NA | TRBD1 | TRBV6-5 | 15 | CASRPRDRGSEKLFF | TGTGCCAGCAGACCCAGAGACAGGGGCTCTGAAAAACTGTTTTTT
TRBJ2-3 | NA | NA | TRBV5-1 | 13 | CASSLDISDTQYF | TGCGCCAGCAGCTTGGACATCTCAGATACGCAGTATTTT
TRBJ2-5 | NA | TRBD2 | TRBV27 | 13 | CASSTTSSWTQYF | TGTGCCAGCAGTACGACTAGCAGTTGGACCCAGTACTTC
TRBJ2-1 | NA | TRBD1 | TRBV6-5 | 15 | CASSYWTGVSNEQFF | TGTGCCAGCAGTTATTGGACAGGGGTTAGCAATGAGCAGTTCTTC
TRBJ1-2 | once | NA | TRBV6-1 | 13 | CASSSGGPYGYTF | TGTGCCAGCAGTTCAGGAGGGCCCTATGGCTACACCTTC
TRBJ2-6 | NA | NA | TRBV28 | 14 | CASNWASGANVLTF | TGTGCCAGCAATTGGGCCTCTGGGGCCAACGTCCTGACTTTC
TRBJ2-5 | NA | NA | TRBV7-2 | 13 | CASSPQGEETQYF | TGTGCCAGCAGCCCTCAAGGGGAAGAGACCCAGTACTTC
TRBJ1-2 | NA | NA | TRBV14 | 14 | CASSQDRVNYGYTF | TGTGCCAGCAGCCAAGACAGGGTGAACTATGGCTACACCTTC
TRBJ1-1 | NA | NA | TRBV10-3 | 16 | CAISEVRREGANEAFF | TGTGCCATCAGTGAGGTCCGGCGCGAAGGGGCGAATGAAGCTTTCTTT
TRBJ1-3 | NA | TRBD1 | TRBV29-1 | 17 | CSVDRDRGGNSGNTIYF | TGCAGCGTTGATCGAGACAGGGGGGGGAACTCTGGAAACACCATATATTTT
TRBJ1-2 | NA | TRBD1 | TRBV27 | 15 | CASTQLGQTDYGYTF | TGTGCCAGCACCCAGTTGGGACAGACTGACTATGGCTACACCTTC
TRBJ2-3 | NA | TRBD2 | TRBV4-2 | 17 | CASSNRLAGGYTDTQYF | TGTGCCAGCAGCAACCGACTAGCGGGGGGGTACACAGATACGCAGTATTTT
TRBJ1-1 | NA | TRBD1 | TRBV2 | 13 | CASRPTGAIGAFF | TGTGCCAGCAGGCCGACAGGGGCAATTGGAGCTTTCTTT
TRBJ1-5 | once | NA | TRBV28 | 15 | CASSSPTGPDQPQHF | TGTGCCAGCAGTTCCCCCACAGGGCCGGATCAGCCCCAGCATTTT
TRBJ2-5 | NA | NA | TRBV5-1 | 13 | CASSLIISETQYF | TGCGCCAGCAGCTTAATTATTTCGGAGACCCAGTACTTC
TRBJ2-6 | NA | NA | TRBV4-1 | 21 | CASSQDDVARFGHSGANVLTF | TGCGCCAGCAGCCAAGATGATGTCGCACGTTTTGGCCACTCTGGGGCCAACGTCCTGACTTTC
TRBJ2-5 | NA | TRBD1 | TRBV6-5 | 16 | CASSYRDRGDQETQYF | TGTGCCAGCAGCTACCGGGACAGGGGGGATCAAGAGACCCAGTACTTC
TRBJ1-1 | once | NA | TRBV5-6 | 14 | CASSALSVNTEAFF | TGTGCCAGCAGCGCCTTATCAGTGAACACTGAAGCTTTCTTT
TRBJ1-5 | few | NA | TRBV15 | 15 | CATSRAVYSNQPQHF | TGTGCCACCAGCAGGGCAGTTTATAGCAATCAGCCCCAGCATTTT
TRBJ2-3 | once | TRBD2 | TRBV14 | 13 | CASSQRTRDTQYF | TGTGCCAGCAGCCAGAGGACTAGAGATACGCAGTATTTT
TRBJ2-3 | NA | NA | TRBV29-1 | 14 | CSAGTPGITDTQYF | TGCAGCGCCGGGACTCCCGGGATCACAGATACGCAGTATTTT
TRBJ2-7 | NA | TRBD1 | TRBV4-3 | 15 | CASSLRTGTSYEQYF | TGCGCCAGCAGCCTTAGGACAGGGACCTCCTACGAGCAGTACTTC
TRBJ1-5 | NA | NA | TRBV30 | 14 | CAWRPGIGNQPQHF | TGTGCCTGGAGACCAGGAATCGGCAATCAGCCCCAGCATTTT
TRBJ1-1 | NA | NA | TRBV7-9 | 14 | CASSLGQINTEAFF | TGTGCCAGCAGCTTAGGACAAATAAACACTGAAGCTTTCTTT
TRBJ1-6 | NA | TRBD1 | TRBV5-1 | 14 | CASSLGDRNSPLHF | TGCGCCAGCAGCTTGGGGGACAGAAATTCACCCCTCCACTTT
TRBJ1-1 | NA | NA | TRBV13 | 13 | CASSSTGKGEAFF | TGTGCCAGCAGCTCGACAGGAAAGGGGGAAGCTTTCTTT
TRBJ1-4 | NA | TRBD1 | TRBV6-1 | 11 | CATQGWEKLFF | TGTGCCACACAGGGGTGGGAAAAACTGTTTTTT
TRBJ1-2 | NA | NA | TRBV5-4 | 13 | CASSQDTNYGYTF | TGTGCCAGCAGCCAGGACACAAACTATGGCTACACCTTC
TRBJ1-5 | NA | TRBD1 | TRBV2 | 16 | CASSEYGTGNNQPQHF | TGTGCCAGCAGTGAGTATGGGACAGGGAACAATCAGCCCCAGCATTTT
TRBJ1-1 | NA | NA | TRBV28 | 18 | CASSLYAPRDSRTSEAFF | TGTGCCAGCAGTTTATACGCCCCCCGGGACTCCCGGACCTCTGAAGCTTTCTTT
TRBJ1-2 | NA | NA | TRBV28 | 16 | CASSLLPQGIGYGYTF | TGTGCCAGCAGTCTCCTCCCACAGGGTATCGGCTATGGCTACACCTTC
TRBJ2-5 | NA | TRBD1 | TRBV5-8 | 15 | CASSALDRDEETQYF | TGTGCCAGCAGCGCTCTGGACAGGGACGAAGAGACCCAGTACTTC
TRBJ2-3 | NA | TRBD1 | TRBV6-1 | 13 | CASGQGGTDTQYF | TGTGCCAGCGGACAGGGGGGCACAGATACGCAGTATTTT
TRBJ2-3 | NA | TRBD2 | TRBV13 | 18 | CASSLGLRGGRRTDTQYF | TGTGCCAGCAGCTTAGGCCTACGGGGGGGCCGTCGCACAGATACGCAGTATTTT
TRBJ2-5 | NA | TRBD1 | TRBV6-1 | 18 | CASSEALMDRATRETQYF | TGTGCCAGCAGTGAAGCATTGATGGACAGGGCAACAAGAGAGACCCAGTACTTC
TRBJ2-5 | NA | TRBD1 | TRBV15 | 15 | CATSTYRGRGETQYF | TGTGCCACCAGCACTTACAGGGGGCGCGGGGAGACCCAGTACTTC
TRBJ1-6 | NA | NA | TRBV4-2 | 15 | CASSQDSPNNSPLHF | TGTGCCAGCAGCCAAGATTCGCCTAATAATTCACCCCTCCACTTT
TRBJ2-3 | NA | TRBD2 | TRBV28 | 13 | CASSSQRGVLSHF | TGTGCCAGCAGTTCTCAGCGGGGGGTGTTATCGCATTTT
TRBJ1-2 | NA | NA | TRBV7-3 | 13 | CASSPSTGYGYTF | TGTGCCAGCAGCCCGTCGACTGGATATGGCTACACCTTC
TRBJ2-1 | once | TRBD2 | TRBV18 | 14 | CASSLLAVNNEQFF | TGTGCCAGCTCCCTCCTAGCGGTAAACAATGAGCAGTTCTTC
TRBJ1-6 | NA | TRBD1 | TRBV2 | 18 | CASSDRGPDTNPYSPLHF | TGTGCCAGCAGTGACAGGGGGCCGGACACCAACCCCTATTCACCCCTCCACTTT